The sequence of this TCR beta chain was determined in a study of tumor and adjacent non-tumor tissue in lung cancer (dated by TCRdb to the late 2010s). Study-level background: By cancer type, the cohort comprised under 15 adenocarcinoma patients, a couple of squamous cell carcinoma patients and 1 small cell lung cancer patient. Ages among the roughly 15 patients ranged from about 30 to 85 years, there were ten or so men and 5 women, and disease was at TNM stage I to III. In total, sequencing yielded 125,075,908 productive TCRbeta reads, which works out to an average of roughly 4.2 million reads per sample. The study compared bulk TCRbeta repertoires from lung tumor tissue and matched distant non-tumor lung tissue of about 15 lung cancer patients. For each patient, one tumor sample and one normal lung sample were taken, giving approximately 33 paired specimens that underwent TCRbeta CDR3 sequencing.

The library was built by means of multiplex PCR. For sequencing, an Illumina HiSeq 2500 was employed. TCRbeta libraries were built by three rounds of nested PCR using primers (Table S4), following protocols modified from ARM-PCR. Before sequencing, PCR products in the 200-500 bp range were cut out of the gel and cleaned up using the QIAquick gel extraction kit. The study's own analysis went as follows. Trimmomatic was used to clean the reads, FLASH was used to merge the reads into complete CDR3 sequences, and MiTCR was used to assign the reads to V(D)J germline segments. Clonal diversity was calculated as the inverse Simpson's index using VDJtools. In-frame sequences without a premature stop codon were defined as productive reads. The public reads were run again by TCRdb, first through fastp at Q25 and then through MiXCR, and only productive beta chains were kept. Here each entry gathers all rows of one CDR3 protein and keeps the most common genes and DNA. TCRdb's processing, not the authors', yielded these V and J calls. A total of about 200,000 distinct CDR3 sequences appear in this sample, 71% of them only once. The ten largest clones capture under 30% of the sample.

RNA was extracted from bulk unsorted tissue and checked for quality with a NanoDrop ND-1000 and an Agilent 2100. Newly diagnosed lung cancer patients without prior chemotherapy who had been admitted for thoracic surgery in China between August and November 2014 were enrolled as donors. Patients who had received previous radiotherapy or chemotherapy, or who had another concurrent cancer, were excluded from the study. Surgical tissue pieces of roughly 1-2.2 cm3 were preserved in RNAlater solution and were kept at -80 degrees C until use. Summary of the overall study and its limitations: TCR diversity was significantly higher in younger patients, and higher tumor TCR diversity was associated with shorter overall and disease-free survival. Neither the sequencing platform nor unique molecular identifiers are mentioned in the methods. Tumor tissue showed significantly greater TCR diversity (inverse Simpson) than normal lung tissue (about 400 vs 180, P = 0.0075, Mann-Whitney U test). The top 100 clones accounted for a significantly larger cumulative portion of the repertoire in normal lung than in tumor tissue. Because peripheral blood was not sequenced, the blood TCRbeta repertoires of the lung cancer patients in the study went unexamined. The cohort had only approximately 16 patients, and the authors noted that larger samples and more detailed clinical data are needed.

A word on this clonotype: Its antigen is currently not known. An end of the junction does not agree with germline; a read error may underlie this.

For CDR1 and CDR2, the germline V gene lists SGHVS and FQNEAQ. The CDR3 runs 14 residues from the cysteine to the phenylalanine. Only the CDR3 region is kept as DNA, spanning 42 bases read in frame from base 1. This receptor was obtained from a man aged 55 to 69 with non-small cell lung cancer. This chain joins TRBV7-8 to TRBJ1-1, with the D segment identity uncertain. The sample taken for sequencing was lung tumor tissue. The sequenced DNA is TGTGCCGGCAGCCAATCTACAGTGAACACTGAAGTTTTCTTT. The translation is CAGSQSTVNTEVFF.